The 10 T cell receptor beta chains given below trace back to one sample, sequenced in a study of cytomegalovirus exposure and HLA in healthy donors. PCR employed 60 Vbeta and 13 Jbeta primers. The protocol was immunoSEQ multiplex PCR, while the TCRdb copy is restricted to in-frame clones and leaves out a portion. Among some 130,000 clones, approximately 70% were seen once, and the ten largest hold 2.1%. Material: PBMCs. Every receptor here comes from a woman in her sixties in good health and CMV-seropositive.

The chain is built from TRBV18 and TRBJ2-5; no definite D call. V was cut by 3 bases and J by 2 bases, with 7 bases left in between. Germline CDR1 KGHSH, CDR2 LQKENI. CDR3 size: 13 residues. The CDR3 region has the DNA TGTGCCAGCTCACCGCGGCAGCAAGAGACCCAGTACTTC. Its protein is CASSPRQQETQYF.

This chain links TRBV2 with TRBJ1-2, with TRBD1 matching 9 bases. Trimming at V came to 7 bases and at J to 8 bases, leaving 17 bases not matched to a gene. CDR3 length: 16 residues. Germline lookup yields CDR1 SNHLY and CDR2 FYNNEI. The CDR3 nucleotides read TGTGCCAGCAAACAAAGGGAACAGGGGGCCGTGGGGGGCTACACCTTC. Amino acids: CASKQREQGAVGGYTF. The variable domain in full, with the rest retrieved from reference TRBV2 and TRBJ1-2, is EPEVTQTPSHQVTQMGQEVILRCVPISNHLYFYWYRQILGQKVEFLVSFYNNEISEKSEIFDDQFSVERPDGSNFTLKIRSTKLEDSAMYFCASKQREQGAVGGYTFGSGTRLTVV.

The rearrangement uses TRBV18 and TRBJ2-1; 7 nucleotides agree with TRBD2. With V trimmed by 3 bases and J by 7 bases, 6 bases remained unmatched. This CDR3 has 14 amino acids. Germline values: CDR1 KGHSH, CDR2 LQKENI. The CDR3 nucleotides are TGTGCCAGCTCACCGCGGACTAGTTTTAATGAGCAGTTCTTC. Its translation: CASSPRTSFNEQFF.

The chain combines TRBV5-1 with TRBJ1-1; 8 nucleotides align to TRBD1. The CDR3 is 16 residues long. With 0 bases clipped from V and 1 base from J, the junction kept 5 bases outside the gene matches. Germline assignment: CDR1 SGHRS and CDR2 YFSETQ. The CDR3 region has the DNA TGCGCCAGCAGCTTGGAGCGGGACAGGCCGAACACTGAAGCTTTCTTT. The encoded protein is CASSLERDRPNTEAFF.

The genes are TRBV5-1 and TRBJ1-2; TRBD1 matches 8 bases. J was trimmed by 6 bases and V by 0 bases; bases with no gene match: 4. The CDR3 spans 14 residues. The germline V gene has CDR1 SGHRS and CDR2 YFSETQ. CDR3 bases: TGCGCCAGCAGCTTGGGGACAGGGAGGGATGGCTACACCTTC. The encoded protein is CASSLGTGRDGYTF.

The genes are TRBV6-6 and TRBJ2-7; the match to TRBD2 covers 13 bases. The V gene's germline CDR1 is MNHNY and CDR2 SVGAGI (reference sequence). The CDR3 consists of 14 residues. J lost 3 bases, V lost 6 bases, and 2 bases had no gene match. The CDR3 sequence: CASRRTSGSYEQYF. The CDR3 DNA reads as TGTGCCAGCAGGCGGACTAGCGGGAGCTACGAGCAGTACTTC.

The rearrangement joins TRBV5-4 to TRBJ1-1, with a tentative D call TRBD1 (5 bases). Trimming removed 0 bases from V and 0 bases from J, with 12 bases in between. The CDR3 totals 16 residues. Germline CDR1 SGHNT, CDR2 YYREEE (reference sequence). The chain's CDR3 is CASSLEKGLLNTEAFF. CDR3 in DNA: TGTGCCAGCAGCTTGGAAAAGGGACTGCTGAACACTGAAGCTTTCTTT. Complete variable domain (other parts from reference TRBV5-4 and TRBJ1-1): ETGVTQSPTHLIKTRGQQVTLRCSSQSGHNTVSWYQQALGQGPQFIFQYYREEENGRGNFPPRFSGLQFPNYSSELNVNALELDDSALYLCASSLEKGLLNTEAFFGQGTRLTVV.

This clone was seen once. This chain uses TRBV29-1 with TRBJ2-3; unclear D gene. This CDR3 contains 12 residues. The germline gives CDR1 SQVTM, CDR2 ANQGSEA. V was trimmed by 2 bases and J by 2 bases, leaving 5 bases between them. The CDR3 DNA reads as TGCAGCGTTGAACGTTTCACAGATACGCAGTATTTT. Translation gives CSVERFTDTQYF.

The rearrangement uses TRBV5-4 and TRBJ2-2, with D possibly matching TRBD2 (6 bases). This CDR3 spans 15 amino acids. Trimming stripped 4 bases from V and 2 bases from J, with 12 bases between. Germline V lookup: CDR1 SGHNT, CDR2 YYREEE (reference sequence). The CDR3 DNA is TGTGCCAGCAGCCCCGCCGGGACTAACACCGGGGAGCTGTTTTTT. Encoded protein: CASSPAGTNTGELFF.

The chain uses TRBV23-1 and TRBJ1-1; D gene unclear. TRBV23-1 is an ORF, with its function uncertain. V lost 4 bases to trimming and J lost 1 base, with 13 bases between them. This CDR3 spans 15 amino acids. CDR3 in amino acids: CASSLPKSQNTEAFF. The DNA for the CDR3 is TGCGCCAGCAGTCTACCCAAAAGCCAGAACACTGAAGCTTTCTTT.